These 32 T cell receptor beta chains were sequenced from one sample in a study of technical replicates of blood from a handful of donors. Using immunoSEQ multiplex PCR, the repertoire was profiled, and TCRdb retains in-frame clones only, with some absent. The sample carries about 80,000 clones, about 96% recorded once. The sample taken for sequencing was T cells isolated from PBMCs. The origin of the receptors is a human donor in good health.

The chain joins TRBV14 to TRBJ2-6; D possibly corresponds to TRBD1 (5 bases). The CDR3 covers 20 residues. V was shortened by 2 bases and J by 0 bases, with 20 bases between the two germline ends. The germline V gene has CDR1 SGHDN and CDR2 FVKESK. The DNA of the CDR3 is TGTGCCAGCAGCCAAACCCCGGGCTGGGGCTTGAGCTCTGGGGCCAACGTCCTGACTTTC. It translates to CASSQTPGWGLSSGANVLTF.

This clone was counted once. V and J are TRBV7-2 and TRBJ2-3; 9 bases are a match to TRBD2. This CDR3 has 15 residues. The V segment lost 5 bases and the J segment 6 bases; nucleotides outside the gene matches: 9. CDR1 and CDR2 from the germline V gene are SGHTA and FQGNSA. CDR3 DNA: TGTGCCAGCAGCGCGGCTAGCGGGAATCGGGATACGCAGTATTTT. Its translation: CASSAASGNRDTQYF.

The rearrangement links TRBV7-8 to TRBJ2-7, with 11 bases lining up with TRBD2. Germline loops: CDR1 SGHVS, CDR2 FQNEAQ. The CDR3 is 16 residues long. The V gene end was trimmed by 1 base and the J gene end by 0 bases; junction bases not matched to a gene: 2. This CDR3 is CASSLGLAGSSYEQYF. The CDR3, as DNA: TGTGCCAGCAGCTTAGGACTAGCGGGGAGCTCCTACGAGCAGTACTTC.

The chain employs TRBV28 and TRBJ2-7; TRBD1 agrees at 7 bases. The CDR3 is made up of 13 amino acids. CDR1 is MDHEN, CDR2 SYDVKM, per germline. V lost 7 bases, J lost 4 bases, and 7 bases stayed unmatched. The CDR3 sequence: CASMRQGGYEQYF. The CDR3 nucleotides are TGTGCCAGCATGCGACAGGGCGGTTACGAGCAGTACTTC.

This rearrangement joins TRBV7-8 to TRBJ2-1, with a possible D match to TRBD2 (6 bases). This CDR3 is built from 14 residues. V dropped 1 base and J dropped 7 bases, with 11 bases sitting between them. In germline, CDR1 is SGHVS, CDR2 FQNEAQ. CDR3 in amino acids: CASSLVVSGNEQFF. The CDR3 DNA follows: TGTGCCAGCAGCTTAGTGGTCAGCGGGAATGAGCAGTTCTTC.

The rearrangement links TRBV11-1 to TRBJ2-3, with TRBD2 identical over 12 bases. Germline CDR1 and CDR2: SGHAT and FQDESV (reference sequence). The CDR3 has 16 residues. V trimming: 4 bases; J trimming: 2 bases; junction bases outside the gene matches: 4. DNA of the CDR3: TGTGCCAGCAGCTACGGACTAGCGGGGCCCACAGATACGCAGTATTTT. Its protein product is CASSYGLAGPTDTQYF.

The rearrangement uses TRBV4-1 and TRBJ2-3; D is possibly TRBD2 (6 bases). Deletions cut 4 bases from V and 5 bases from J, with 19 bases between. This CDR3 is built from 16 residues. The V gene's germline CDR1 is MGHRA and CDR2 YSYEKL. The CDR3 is CASSRTILAPGDTQYF. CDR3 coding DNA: TGCGCCAGCAGCCGCACTATACTAGCTCCCGGAGATACGCAGTATTTT.

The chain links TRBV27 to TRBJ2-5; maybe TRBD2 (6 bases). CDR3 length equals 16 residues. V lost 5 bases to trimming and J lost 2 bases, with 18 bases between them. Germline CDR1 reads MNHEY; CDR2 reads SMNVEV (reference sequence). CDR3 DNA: TGTGCCAGCAGTCCCTGGGCGGGGAGGACTCAAGAGACCCAGTACTTC. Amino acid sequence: CASSPWAGRTQETQYF.

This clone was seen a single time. DNA for the CDR3: TGTGCCGCGACTAGCGGTTCCACAGATACGCAGTATTTT. Amino acids: CAATSGSTDTQYF. The gene calls are TRBV30 and TRBJ2-3; 9 nucleotides align to TRBD2. CDR3 length: 13 amino acids. The germline V gene encodes CDR1 GTSNPN and CDR2 SVGIG (reference sequence). The V gene end was trimmed by 8 bases and the J gene end by 2 bases; junction bases not matched to a gene: 5. The entire variable domain, with the rest obtained from reference TRBV30 and TRBJ2-3, is as follows: SQTIHQWPATLVQPVGSPLSLECTVEGTSNPNLYWYRQAAGRGLQLLFYSVGIGQISSEVPQNLSASRPQDRQFILSSKKLLLSDSGFYLCAATSGSTDTQYFGPGTRLTVL.

This CDR3 reads CASVRTSGYEQYF. The CDR3 nucleotides read TGTGCCAGCGTACGGACTAGCGGCTACGAGCAGTACTTC. The chain has TRBV11-2 and TRBJ2-7; 10 bases map to TRBD2. Germline values: CDR1 SGHAT, CDR2 FQNNGV. Trimming cost V 8 bases and J 3 bases; bases outside gene matches: 4. This CDR3 region has 13 residues.

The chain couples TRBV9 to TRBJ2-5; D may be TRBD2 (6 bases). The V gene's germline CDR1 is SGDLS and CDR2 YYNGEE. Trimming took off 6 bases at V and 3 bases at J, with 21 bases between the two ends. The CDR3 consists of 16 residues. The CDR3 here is CASTAGNSGYKETQYF. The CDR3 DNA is TGTGCCAGCACCGCAGGCAATAGCGGTTACAAAGAGACCCAGTACTTC. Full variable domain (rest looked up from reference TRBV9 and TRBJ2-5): DSGVTQTPKHLITATGQRVTLRCSPRSGDLSVYWYQQSLDQGLQFLIQYYNGEERAKGNILERFSAQQFPDLHSELNLSSLELGDSALYFCASTAGNSGYKETQYFGPGTRLLVL.

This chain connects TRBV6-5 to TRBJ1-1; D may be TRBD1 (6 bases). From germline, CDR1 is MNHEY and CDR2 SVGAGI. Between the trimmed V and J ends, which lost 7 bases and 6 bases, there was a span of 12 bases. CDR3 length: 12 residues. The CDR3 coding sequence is TGTGCCAGCACCTCGACAGGAGCTGAAGCTTTCTTT. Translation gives CASTSTGAEAFF.

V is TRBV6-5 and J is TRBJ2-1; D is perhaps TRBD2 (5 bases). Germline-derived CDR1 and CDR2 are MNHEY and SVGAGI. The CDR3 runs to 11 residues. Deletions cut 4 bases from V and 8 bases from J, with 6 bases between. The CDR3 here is CASSSRDEQFF. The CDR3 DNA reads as TGTGCCAGCAGTTCGAGGGATGAGCAGTTCTTC.

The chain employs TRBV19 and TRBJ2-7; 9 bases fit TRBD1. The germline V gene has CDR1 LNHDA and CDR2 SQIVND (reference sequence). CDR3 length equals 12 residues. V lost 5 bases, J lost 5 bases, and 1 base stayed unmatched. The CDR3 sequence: CASSWTGDEQYF. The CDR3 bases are TGTGCCAGTAGTTGGACAGGGGACGAGCAGTACTTC.

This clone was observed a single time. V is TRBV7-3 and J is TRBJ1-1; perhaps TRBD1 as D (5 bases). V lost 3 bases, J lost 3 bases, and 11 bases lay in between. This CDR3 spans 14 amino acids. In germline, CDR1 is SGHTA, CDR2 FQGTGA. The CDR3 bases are TGTGCCAGCAGCTTGCAGGCGGGGGACACTGAAGCTTTCTTT. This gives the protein CASSLQAGDTEAFF.

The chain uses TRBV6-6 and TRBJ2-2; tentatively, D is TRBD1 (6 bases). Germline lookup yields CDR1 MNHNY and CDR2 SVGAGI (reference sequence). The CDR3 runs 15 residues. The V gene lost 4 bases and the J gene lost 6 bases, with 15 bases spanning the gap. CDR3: CASSSLDRLSGELFF. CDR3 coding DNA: TGTGCCAGCAGTTCCCTGGACAGATTATCCGGGGAGCTGTTTTTT.

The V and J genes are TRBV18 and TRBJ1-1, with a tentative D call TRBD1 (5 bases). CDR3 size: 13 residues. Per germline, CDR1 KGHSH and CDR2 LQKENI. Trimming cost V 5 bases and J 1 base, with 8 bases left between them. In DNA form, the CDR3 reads TGTGCCAGCTCAGCCCAGGGGAACACTGAAGCTTTCTTT. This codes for CASSAQGNTEAFF.

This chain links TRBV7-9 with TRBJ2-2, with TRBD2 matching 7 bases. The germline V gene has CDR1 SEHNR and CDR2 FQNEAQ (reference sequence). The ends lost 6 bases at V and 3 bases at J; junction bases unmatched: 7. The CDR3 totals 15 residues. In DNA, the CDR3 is TGTGCCAGCAGGGAGGGAGGGGTCGACACCGGGGAGCTGTTTTTT. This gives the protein CASREGGVDTGELFF. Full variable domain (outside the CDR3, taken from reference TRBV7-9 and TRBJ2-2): DTGVSQNPRHKITKRGQNVTFRCDPISEHNRLYWYRQTLGQGPEFLTYFQNEAQLEKSRLLSDRFSAERPKGSFSTLEIQRTEQGDSAMYLCASREGGVDTGELFFGEGSRLTVL.

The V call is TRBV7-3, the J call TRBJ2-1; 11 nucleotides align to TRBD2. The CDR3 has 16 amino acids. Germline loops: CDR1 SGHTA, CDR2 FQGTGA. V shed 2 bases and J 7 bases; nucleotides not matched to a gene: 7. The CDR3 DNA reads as TGTGCCAGCAGCTTAGTGTTAGCGGGAGGGCAGAATGAGCAGTTCTTC. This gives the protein CASSLVLAGGQNEQFF.

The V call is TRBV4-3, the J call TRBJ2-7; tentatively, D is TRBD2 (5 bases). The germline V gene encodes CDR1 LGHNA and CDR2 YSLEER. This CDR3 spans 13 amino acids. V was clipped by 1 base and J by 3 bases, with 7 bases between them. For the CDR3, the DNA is TGCGCCAGCAGCCAAGGCGGGTACTACGAGCAGTACTTC. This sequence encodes CASSQGGYYEQYF.

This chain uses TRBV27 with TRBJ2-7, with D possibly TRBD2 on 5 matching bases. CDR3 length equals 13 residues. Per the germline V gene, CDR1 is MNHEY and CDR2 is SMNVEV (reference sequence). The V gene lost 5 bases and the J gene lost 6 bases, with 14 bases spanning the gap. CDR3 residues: CASSPVLGSEQYF. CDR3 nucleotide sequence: TGTGCCAGCAGTCCCGTGTTAGGGAGCGAGCAGTACTTC.

DNA for the CDR3: TGTGCCAGCAGCTTGGCTGCAGGGGAGCAGTACTTC. Translation: CASSLAAGEQYF. The J gene is TRBJ2-7, the V gene TRBV5-6; maybe TRBD1 (5 bases). This CDR3 has 12 amino acids. The germline V gene encodes CDR1 SGHDT and CDR2 YYEEEE. Trimming pared 0 bases from V and 7 bases from J, leaving 8 bases between.

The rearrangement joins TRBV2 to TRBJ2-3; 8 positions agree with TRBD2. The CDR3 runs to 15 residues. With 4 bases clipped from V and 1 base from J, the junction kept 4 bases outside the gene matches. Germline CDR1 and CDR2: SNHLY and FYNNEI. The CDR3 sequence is CASSGQRERTDTQYF. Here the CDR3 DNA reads TGTGCCAGCAGTGGGCAGCGGGAGCGCACAGATACGCAGTATTTT.

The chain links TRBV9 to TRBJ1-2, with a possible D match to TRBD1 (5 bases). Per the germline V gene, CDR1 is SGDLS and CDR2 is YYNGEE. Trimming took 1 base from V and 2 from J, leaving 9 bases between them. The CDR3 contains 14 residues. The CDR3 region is CASSVQGVNYGYTF. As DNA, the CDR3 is TGTGCCAGCAGCGTACAGGGCGTAAACTATGGCTACACCTTC. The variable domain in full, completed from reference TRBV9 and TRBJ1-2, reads DSGVTQTPKHLITATGQRVTLRCSPRSGDLSVYWYQQSLDQGLQFLIQYYNGEERAKGNILERFSAQQFPDLHSELNLSSLELGDSALYFCASSVQGVNYGYTFGSGTRLTVV.

The DNA for the CDR3 is TGTGCCAGCACATATGGGGCACATGGGGATACGCAGTATTTT. It yields the protein CASTYGAHGDTQYF. The rearrangement links TRBV6-4 to TRBJ2-3; D possibly corresponds to TRBD1 (5 bases). The CDR3 has 14 residues. Germline V gene lookup returns CDR1 MRHNA and CDR2 SNTAGT. V was pared by 7 bases and J by 6 bases, with 17 bases between.

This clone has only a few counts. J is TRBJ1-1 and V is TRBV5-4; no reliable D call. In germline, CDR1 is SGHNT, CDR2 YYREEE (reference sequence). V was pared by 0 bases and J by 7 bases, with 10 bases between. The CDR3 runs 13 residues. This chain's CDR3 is CASSLDSIGEAFF. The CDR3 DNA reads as TGTGCCAGCAGCTTGGACAGCATCGGTGAAGCTTTCTTT.

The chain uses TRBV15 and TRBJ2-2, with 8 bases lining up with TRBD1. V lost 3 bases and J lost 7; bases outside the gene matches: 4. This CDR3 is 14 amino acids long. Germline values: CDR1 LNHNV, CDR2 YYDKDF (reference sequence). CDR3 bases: TGTGCCACCAGCAGTTGGACAGGGTTCGGGGAGCTGTTTTTT. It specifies CATSSWTGFGELFF.

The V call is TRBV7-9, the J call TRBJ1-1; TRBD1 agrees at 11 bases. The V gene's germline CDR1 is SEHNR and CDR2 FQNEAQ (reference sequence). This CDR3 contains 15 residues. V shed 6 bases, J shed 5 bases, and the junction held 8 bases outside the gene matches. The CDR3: CASSLRTGGLTEAFF. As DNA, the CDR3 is TGTGCCAGCAGTCTGAGGACAGGGGGCTTGACTGAAGCTTTCTTT.

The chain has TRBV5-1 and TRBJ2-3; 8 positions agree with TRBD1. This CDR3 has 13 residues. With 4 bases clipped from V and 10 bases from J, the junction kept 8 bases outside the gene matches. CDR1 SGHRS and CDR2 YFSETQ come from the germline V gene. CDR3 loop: CASSRTGPGAQYF. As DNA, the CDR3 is TGCGCCAGCAGCCGGACAGGGCCGGGGGCGCAGTATTTT.

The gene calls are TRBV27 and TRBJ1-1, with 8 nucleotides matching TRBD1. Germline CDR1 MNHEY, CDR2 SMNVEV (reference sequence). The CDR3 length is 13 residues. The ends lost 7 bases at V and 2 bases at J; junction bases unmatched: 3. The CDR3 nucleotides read TGTGCCAGCAATGACAGGGGTAACACTGAAGCTTTCTTT. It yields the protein CASNDRGNTEAFF.

The CDR3 here is CASSQEVQGLGTQYF. The CDR3 DNA follows: TGCGCCAGCAGCCAAGAGGTACAGGGTTTGGGTACGCAGTATTTT. J is TRBJ2-3 and V is TRBV4-3; D might be TRBD1 (6 bases). CDR1 LGHNA and CDR2 YSLEER come from the germline V gene. This CDR3 has 15 amino acids. With 0 bases removed from V and 8 bases from J, the gap between germline ends came to 15 bases.

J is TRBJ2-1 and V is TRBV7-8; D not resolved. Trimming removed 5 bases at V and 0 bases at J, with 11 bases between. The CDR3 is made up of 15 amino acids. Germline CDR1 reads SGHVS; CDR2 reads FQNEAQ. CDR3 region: CASSERWSSYNEQFF. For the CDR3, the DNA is TGTGCCAGCAGCGAGAGGTGGAGCTCCTACAATGAGCAGTTCTTC.